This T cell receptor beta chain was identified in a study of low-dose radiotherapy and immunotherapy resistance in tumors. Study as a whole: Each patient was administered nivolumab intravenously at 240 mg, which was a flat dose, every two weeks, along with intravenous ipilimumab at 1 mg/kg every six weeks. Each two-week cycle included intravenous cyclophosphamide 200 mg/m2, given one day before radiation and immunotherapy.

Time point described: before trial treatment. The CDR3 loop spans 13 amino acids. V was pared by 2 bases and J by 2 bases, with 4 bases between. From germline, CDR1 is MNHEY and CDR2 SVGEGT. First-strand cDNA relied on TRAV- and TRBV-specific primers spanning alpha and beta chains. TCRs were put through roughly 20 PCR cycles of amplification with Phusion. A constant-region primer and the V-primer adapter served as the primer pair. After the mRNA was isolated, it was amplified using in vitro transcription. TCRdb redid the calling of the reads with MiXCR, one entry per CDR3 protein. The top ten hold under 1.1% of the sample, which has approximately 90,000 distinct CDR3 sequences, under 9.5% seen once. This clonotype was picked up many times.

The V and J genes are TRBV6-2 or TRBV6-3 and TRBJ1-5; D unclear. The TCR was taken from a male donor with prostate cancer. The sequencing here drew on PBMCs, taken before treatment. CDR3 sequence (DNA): TGTGCCAGCAGTTACGACGGCAATCAGCCCCAGCATTTT. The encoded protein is CASSYDGNQPQHF.